This T cell receptor (beta chain) was sequenced during a study of blood T cell repertoires in COVID-19 (dated by TCRdb to 2018 to 2021). As for the study more broadly: Samples from collaborators originated in the United States, Italy and Spain and spanned both the acute and convalescent phases of COVID-19. The material from the prospective study consisted of cDNA or gDNA derived from T cells, B-cell-depleted T cells, or PBMCs. A de-identified subject ID, COVID-19 status, age in years and sex were almost always included in the sample metadata. The repertoires were released in a freely available public database intended as a resource for research on the immune response to SARS-CoV-2. Samples were obtained from the ongoing ImmuneRACE study (first 160 participants) and from some 1,200 subjects provided by 6 global collaborators. The dataset comprised deeply sampled blood TCRbeta repertoires from subjects exposed to, actively infected with, or recovered from COVID-19. Where available, HLA class I and class II types were taken from metadata supplied by the sample provider and were not determined by assay-based typing.

TCRbeta CDR3 regions were amplified from genomic DNA using the immunoSEQ Assay, a bias-controlled multiplex PCR. The source study handled its data this way. Nucleated cell counts per sample were estimated from amplification of reference gene primers within the assay. To quantify the absolute abundance of each unique TCRbeta CDR3 rearrangement, sequence reads were collapsed and filtered. For each sample, productive Simpson clonality was calculated by taking the square root of Simpson's diversity index across productive rearrangements. TCRdb took this table from immuneACCESS and kept in-frame rearrangements with V and J called. Such tables lack part of the clones; where checked against another copy, unresolved V genes explain under half of the gap, and the rest is unexplained. From that table come the V and J calls and clone size; the DNA was used to work out D and trimming. Recorded for this sample are around 300,000 clones; roughly nine tenths of them occurred a single time. The top ten clones comprise 2% to 3% of the sample.

Each collaborating institution followed its own protocols to collect whole blood in K2EDTA tubes. For TCRbeta analysis, collaborators shipped samples in one of three forms: frozen whole blood, isolated PBMCs, or DNA extracted from either of those sample types. A remark on this clone: Its antigen has not been determined. Qualities for individual bases were not recorded, and no much larger clone is one base off.

CDR1 is given as KGHDR and CDR2 as SFDVKD, both from the germline V gene. Reading from cysteine to phenylalanine, the CDR3 counts 14 amino acids. Only the CDR3 portion is preserved as DNA: 42 bases, with reading frame beginning at the first base. The germline V end is reduced by 9 bases and the J end by 5 bases; junction bases left unmatched: 8. Broader findings and caveats from the paper: The amount of clinical and demographic metadata varied by source and participant and was provided uncurated.

Sequencing was done on a sample of peripheral blood. The rearrangement combines TRBV24-1 with TRBJ2-3; TRBD2 aligns with 9 central bases. This clonotype originated in a man aged 18 to 29 with active or convalescent COVID-19. The sequenced DNA is TGTGCCACCGCCCACGGACTAGCGATAGATACGCAGTATTTT. The translation is CATAHGLAIDTQYF.